This passage covers 24 T cell receptor beta chains from one sample sequenced in a study of blood T cell repertoires in COVID-19. TCRdb's table, derived via immunoSEQ multiplex PCR, lists solely in-frame clones and lacks some. The data show about 190,000 clones, with more than 85% seen just once and approximately 23% held by the top ten. Sequenced input: PBMCs or T cells enriched from blood (not recorded which). Source of these receptors: a woman aged 35 to 49 in a cohort exposed to, infected with or recovered from COVID-19 (not recorded which).

CDR3: CASSYQGISGSPLHF. The DNA of the CDR3 is TGTGCCAGCAGCTACCAGGGGATCTCTGGGTCACCCCTCCACTTT. The rearrangement joins TRBV5-4 to TRBJ1-6; tentatively, D is TRBD1 (6 bases). The CDR3 totals 15 residues. Germline CDR1 is SGHNT and CDR2 is YYREEE (reference sequence). V shed 3 bases and J shed 10 bases, with 17 bases lying between them.

This chain joins TRBV6-1 and TRBJ1-2; perhaps TRBD1 as D (5 bases). The length of the CDR3 is 14 residues. V was pared by 0 bases and J by 8 bases, with 13 bases between. The V gene's germline CDR1 is MNHNS and CDR2 SASEGT. CDR3 DNA: TGTGCCAGCAGTGAAGCCCCCCAGGGTGGAGGCTACACCTTC. Its translation: CASSEAPQGGGYTF.

This chain connects TRBV7-2 to TRBJ2-1, with D perhaps matching TRBD2 (5 bases). The CDR3 loop spans 13 amino acids. V was shortened by 4 bases and J by 7 bases, with 11 bases between the two germline ends. Germline assignment: CDR1 SGHTA and CDR2 FQGNSA. As DNA, the CDR3 is TGTGCCAGCAGCTACCCCTGGGAGAATGAGCAGTTCTTC. It specifies CASSYPWENEQFF. The variable domain in full, with the rest retrieved from reference TRBV7-2 and TRBJ2-1, is GAGVSQSPSNKVTEKGKDVELRCDPISGHTALYWYRQSLGQGLEFLIYFQGNSAPDKSGLPSDRFSAERTGGSVSTLTIQRTQQEDSAVYLCASSYPWENEQFFGPGTRLTVL.

This clone was counted only a few times. Other DNA sequences of this sample code for an identical CDR3. V is TRBV9 and J is TRBJ2-5, with a weak D call TRBD1 (6 bases). Trimming stripped 0 bases from V and 0 bases from J, with 6 bases between. Germline CDR1 SGDLS, CDR2 YYNGEE. CDR3 length: 14 residues. Here the CDR3 reads CASSVGTDQETQYF. As DNA, the CDR3 is TGTGCCAGCAGCGTAGGGACAGACCAAGAGACCCAGTACTTC. Filled out from reference TRBV9 and TRBJ2-5, the complete variable domain reads DSGVTQTPKHLITATGQRVTLRCSPRSGDLSVYWYQQSLDQGLQFLIQYYNGEERAKGNILERFSAQQFPDLHSELNLSSLELGDSALYFCASSVGTDQETQYFGPGTRLLVL.

V usage is TRBV6-5 and J usage is TRBJ2-1; D not resolved. V was cut by 5 bases and J by 8 bases, with 10 bases left in between. The CDR3 consists of 12 residues. Germline values: CDR1 MNHEY, CDR2 SVGAGI. The CDR3: CASSPSPHEQFF. CDR3 coding DNA: TGTGCCAGCAGTCCTTCCCCCCATGAGCAGTTCTTC.

This clone was recorded once. V usage is TRBV3-1 (or the pseudogene TRBV3-2) and J usage is TRBJ1-3; 7 nucleotides agree with TRBD1. Germline assignment: CDR1 LGHDT and CDR2 YNNKEL (reference sequence). V was pared by 3 bases and J by 0 bases, with 11 bases of the junction left unmatched. The CDR3 has 18 amino acids. For the CDR3, the DNA is TGTGCCAGCAGCCACACCCCGGGACAGAGGAGCTCTGGAAACACCATATATTTT. The encoded protein is CASSHTPGQRSSGNTIYF.

This chain links TRBV16 with TRBJ1-2, with 9 bases that match TRBD1. Trimming removed 2 bases from V and 6 bases from J; junction bases left unmatched: 4. CDR3 size: 14 residues. Germline loops: CDR1 KGHSY, CDR2 FQNENV. The CDR3 coding sequence is TGTGCCAGCAGCCAAACTGGGACAGGGCATGGCTACACCTTC. Translated: CASSQTGTGHGYTF.

The V and J genes are TRBV6-2 or TRBV6-3 and TRBJ1-5; D is uncertain. Deletions cut 0 bases from V and 7 bases from J, with 10 bases between. Germline V CDR1 and CDR2: MNHEY, SVGEGT. The CDR3 length is 14 residues. CDR3 loop: CASSYSVRSQPQHF. CDR3 sequence (DNA): TGTGCCAGCAGTTACTCAGTCCGGAGCCAGCCCCAGCATTTT.

The V gene is TRBV27, the J gene TRBJ1-1; no firm D call. Germline lookup yields CDR1 MNHEY and CDR2 SMNVEV (reference sequence). This CDR3 region has 14 residues. V was trimmed by 5 bases and J by 0 bases, leaving 10 bases between them. CDR3 sequence (DNA): TGTGCCAGCAGTCTTCAGGTTTTGAACACTGAAGCTTTCTTT. This translates into CASSLQVLNTEAFF.

V gene TRBV30 combines with J gene TRBJ2-3; no reliable D call. Germline V gene data show CDR1 as GTSNPN and CDR2 as SVGIG (reference sequence). This CDR3 is built from 13 residues. V gave up 4 bases and J gave up 2 bases, with 10 bases separating them. CDR3 region: CAWTQRTTDTQYF. In DNA, the CDR3 is TGTGCCTGGACCCAGCGAACCACAGATACGCAGTATTTT.

The chain carries TRBV23-1 and TRBJ1-6; 12 bases map to TRBD1. TRBV23-1 is filed as an ORF, its function uncertain. Trimming removed 7 bases from V and 13 bases from J; junction bases left unmatched: 20. This CDR3 contains 18 residues. Written as DNA, the CDR3 is TGCGCCAGCAATCCCGCGCATAGGGTGGGACAGGGGGCCGGGCCCCTCCACTTT. This sequence encodes CASNPAHRVGQGAGPLHF.

The genes are TRBV4-1 and TRBJ1-6, with a tentative D call TRBD1 (5 bases). The CDR3 runs 15 residues. CDR1 is MGHRA and CDR2 is YSYEKL in the germline V gene. The ends were cut back, 0 bases at V and 7 bases at J, with 10 bases in the middle. The CDR3 reads CASSQDRQLNSPLHF. DNA of the CDR3: TGCGCCAGCAGCCAAGATAGACAGTTAAATTCACCCCTCCACTTT.

The chain is built from TRBV20-1 and TRBJ2-3; D perhaps matches TRBD1 (6 bases). This CDR3 contains 15 residues. From germline, CDR1 is DFQATT and CDR2 SNEGSKA (reference sequence). V was cut by 3 bases and J by 0 bases, with 13 bases left in between. CDR3 sequence: CSASGTTTSTDTQYF. CDR3 coding DNA: TGCAGTGCTAGTGGGACAACTACTAGCACAGATACGCAGTATTTT.

A single count supports this clone. V gene TRBV6-1 combines with J gene TRBJ1-5; 11 bases match TRBD1. The germline gives CDR1 MNHNS, CDR2 SASEGT. J gave up 2 bases and V 2 bases, and 2 bases lay outside the gene matches. The CDR3 loop spans 16 amino acids. The CDR3 nucleotides are TGTGCCAGCAGTGAACTGGGACAGGGGGGCAATCAGCCCCAGCATTTT. Protein: CASSELGQGGNQPQHF.

This sequence joins TRBV4-3 and TRBJ1-2; D not certain. Germline loops: CDR1 LGHNA, CDR2 YSLEER. Trimming removed 0 bases from V and 8 bases from J, with 16 bases in between. There are 15 residues in the CDR3. The CDR3 region is CASSQDFKHPAGYTF. DNA of the CDR3: TGCGCCAGCAGCCAAGATTTTAAGCACCCTGCGGGCTACACCTTC.

The chain has TRBV21-1 and TRBJ1-2; the table's D call, TRBD1, has no DNA check behind it. TRBV21-1 is tagged as a pseudogene. CDR3 size: 14 residues. CDR3 in amino acids: CASSKEGAAYGYTF. The CDR3 region has the DNA TGTGCCAGCAGCAAAGAGGGGGCAGCCTATGGCTACACCTTC.

CDR3 in amino acids: CATSDLKGLPQETQYF. CDR3 bases: TGTGCCACCAGTGATTTGAAGGGACTTCCGCAAGAGACCCAGTACTTC. The V call is TRBV24-1, the J call TRBJ2-5; tentatively, D is TRBD2 (6 bases). This CDR3 contains 16 residues. Germline V gene lookup returns CDR1 KGHDR and CDR2 SFDVKD. V was pared by 0 bases and J by 2 bases, with 12 bases between.

V gene TRBV29-1 combines with J gene TRBJ1-2; 10 bases are a match to TRBD1. The J segment lost 6 bases and the V segment lost 5 bases, leaving 6 bases of the junction unmatched. Germline V gene sequence: CDR1 SQVTM, CDR2 ANQGSEA. This CDR3 has 13 amino acids. CDR3: CSVLRQGADGYTF. CDR3 DNA: TGCAGCGTTCTTAGACAGGGGGCGGATGGCTACACCTTC.

This clone has a handful of counts. The DNA for the CDR3 is TGTGCCAGCAGCTTACAAGGGGGGACAGGGGTCACTGAAGCTTTCTTT. Its protein is CASSLQGGTGVTEAFF. This rearrangement joins TRBV7-9 to TRBJ1-1; 10 positions agree with TRBD1. The trim removed 2 bases at V and 4 bases at J, leaving 7 bases unmatched. CDR3 size: 16 residues. CDR1 is SEHNR, CDR2 FQNEAQ, per germline (reference sequence).

The chain recombines TRBV3-1 (or the pseudogene TRBV3-2) with TRBJ2-5; weak D call: TRBD2 (6 bases). This CDR3 is built from 14 residues. V was cut by 1 base and J by 4 bases, with 10 bases left in between. The germline gives CDR1 LGHDT, CDR2 YNNKEL (reference sequence). CDR3 residues: CASSQASGAETQYF. CDR3 bases: TGTGCCAGCAGCCAAGCCTCGGGAGCAGAGACCCAGTACTTC.

J is TRBJ2-7 and V is TRBV9; weak D call: TRBD2 (7 bases). This CDR3 comprises 16 residues. Between the trimmed V and J ends, which lost 4 bases and 5 bases, there was a span of 22 bases. Germline V gene data show CDR1 as SGDLS and CDR2 as YYNGEE. The CDR3 bases are TGTGCCAGCAGCCCCGAATCGGGGGGCTCCCGTCACGAGCAGTACTTC. Translation: CASSPESGGSRHEQYF.

This chain connects TRBV24-1 to TRBJ2-4, with unresolved D. The CDR3 loop spans 13 amino acids. The V end lost 0 bases, the J end lost 6 bases, and 5 bases lay between the germline ends. The germline V gene has CDR1 KGHDR and CDR2 SFDVKD. The CDR3 bases are TGTGCCACCAGTGATTTGACGGGAAACATTCAGTACTTC. Protein sequence: CATSDLTGNIQYF.

The chain links TRBV18 to TRBJ1-5; tentatively, D is TRBD1 (5 bases). Trimming pared 1 base from V and 3 bases from J, leaving 7 bases between. The CDR3 is 14 amino acids. From germline, CDR1 is KGHSH and CDR2 LQKENI. CDR3: CASSPQGFNQPQHF. For the CDR3, the DNA is TGTGCCAGCTCACCACAGGGGTTCAATCAGCCCCAGCATTTT.

The V and J genes are TRBV28 and TRBJ2-1; maybe TRBD1 (5 bases). This CDR3 region has 14 residues. The germline V and J ends were trimmed by 2 bases and 10 bases, with 15 bases remaining between them. In germline, CDR1 is MDHEN, CDR2 SYDVKM. CDR3 DNA: TGTGCCAGCAGTTTACAGGGTCTCTTTTGGGAGCAGTTCTTC. It specifies CASSLQGLFWEQFF.